This T cell receptor (beta chain) was sequenced during a study of yellow fever vaccine responses in identical twins (dated by TCRdb to the late 2010s). At the level of the whole study: In identical twins, the study followed T cell clones that responded to the vaccine with precision.

The protocol used for the library was RT-PCR. Data came from an Illumina HiSeq 2500. Starting from the raw public reads, TCRdb applied fastp trimming at Q25, assembled clones with MiXCR and retained in-frame beta chains. CDR3 protein sequences are deduplicated, and each keeps its most common genes and DNA. Present in this sample are approximately 32,000 distinct CDR3 sequences, roughly 60% of which were seen just once. The ten largest clones add up to more than 3.5% of the sample. On this clonotype itself: Which antigen it targets is not known. The record has no base qualities; no much larger clone is one base away.

Broad study findings and their caveats: According to the authors, the vaccine-induced T cell response in identical twins seemed to be partly convergent and partly specific to each individual.

Including the terminal cysteine and phenylalanine, the CDR3 comprises 13 residues. Here the CDR3 DNA is all that survives: 39 bases in frame from base 1. The junction shows trimming of 6 bases on V and 0 bases on J, plus 9 bases between the germline ends. For CDR1 and CDR2, the germline V gene (reference sequence) lists DFQATT and SNEGSKA. The chain is assembled from TRBV20-1 and TRBJ1-5; the D gene remains uncertain. Sequencing was performed on T cells from blood (PBMCs), unsorted or a sorted subset (not recorded which), taken before or after yellow fever vaccination (not recorded which). This receptor was obtained from a woman aged 18-35 years who received the yellow fever vaccine. Donor details come from another sample of the same person, matched by shared clones. The CDR3 region: CSANEVSNQPQHF. The DNA is TGCAGTGCCAATGAGGTTAGCAATCAGCCCCAGCATTTT.